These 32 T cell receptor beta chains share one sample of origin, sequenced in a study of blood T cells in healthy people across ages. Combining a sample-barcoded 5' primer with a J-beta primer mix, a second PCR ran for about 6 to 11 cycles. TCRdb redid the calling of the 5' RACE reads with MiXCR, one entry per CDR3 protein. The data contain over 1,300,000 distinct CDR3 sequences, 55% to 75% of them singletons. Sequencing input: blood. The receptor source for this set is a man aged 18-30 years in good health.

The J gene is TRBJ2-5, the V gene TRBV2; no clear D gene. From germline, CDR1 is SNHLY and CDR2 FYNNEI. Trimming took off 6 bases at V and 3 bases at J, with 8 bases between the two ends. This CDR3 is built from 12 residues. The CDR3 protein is CASRGQKETQYF. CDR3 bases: TGTGCCAGCAGGGGTCAGAAAGAGACCCAGTACTTC.

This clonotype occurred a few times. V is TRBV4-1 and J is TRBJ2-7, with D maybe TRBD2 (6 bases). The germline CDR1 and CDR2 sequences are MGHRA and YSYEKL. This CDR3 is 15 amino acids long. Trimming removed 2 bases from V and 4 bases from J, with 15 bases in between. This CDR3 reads CASSQTRLGGYEQYF. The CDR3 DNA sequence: TGCGCCAGCAGCCAAACACGGTTGGGGGGATACGAGCAGTACTTC.

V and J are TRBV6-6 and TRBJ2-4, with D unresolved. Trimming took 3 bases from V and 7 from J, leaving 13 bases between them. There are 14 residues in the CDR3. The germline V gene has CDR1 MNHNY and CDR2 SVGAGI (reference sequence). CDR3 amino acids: CASSYSGSKNIQYF. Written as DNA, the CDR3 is TGTGCCAGCAGTTATTCCGGGTCAAAGAACATTCAGTACTTC.

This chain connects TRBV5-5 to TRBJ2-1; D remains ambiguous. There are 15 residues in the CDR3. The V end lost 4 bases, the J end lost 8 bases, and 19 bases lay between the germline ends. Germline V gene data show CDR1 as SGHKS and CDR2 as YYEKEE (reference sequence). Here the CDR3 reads CASSPIGHLLDEQFF. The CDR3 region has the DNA TGTGCCAGCAGCCCTATCGGGCACCTGTTGGATGAGCAGTTCTTC.

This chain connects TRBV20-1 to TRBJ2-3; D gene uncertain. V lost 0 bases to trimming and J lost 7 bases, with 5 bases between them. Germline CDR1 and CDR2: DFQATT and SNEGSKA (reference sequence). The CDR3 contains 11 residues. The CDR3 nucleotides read TGCAGTGCTAGAGAAGGGAATACGCAGTATTTT. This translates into CSAREGNTQYF.

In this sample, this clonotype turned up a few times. The CDR3 region is CASSRGLAGNYEQYF. CDR3 coding DNA: TGCGCCAGCAGCCGAGGACTAGCGGGGAACTACGAGCAGTACTTC. The chain is built from TRBV4-1 and TRBJ2-7, with TRBD2 matching over 12 bases. From germline, CDR1 is MGHRA and CDR2 YSYEKL. The CDR3 runs to 15 residues. After removal of 4 bases from V and 3 bases from J, the junction contained 4 bases not matched to a gene.

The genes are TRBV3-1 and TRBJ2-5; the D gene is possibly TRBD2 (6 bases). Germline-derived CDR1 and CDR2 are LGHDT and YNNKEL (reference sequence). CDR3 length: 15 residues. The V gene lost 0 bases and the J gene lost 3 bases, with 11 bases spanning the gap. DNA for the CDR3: TGTGCCAGCAGCCAAGATTTGTCGGGGGAAGAGACCCAGTACTTC. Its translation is CASSQDLSGEETQYF.

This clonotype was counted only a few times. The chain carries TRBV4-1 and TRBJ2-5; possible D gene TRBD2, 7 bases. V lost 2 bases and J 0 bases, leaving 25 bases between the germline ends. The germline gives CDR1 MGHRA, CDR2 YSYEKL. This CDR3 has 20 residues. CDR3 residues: CASSQLGGRERGRNQETQYF. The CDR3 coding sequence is TGCGCCAGCAGCCAACTCGGGGGGCGGGAGAGGGGAAGGAACCAAGAGACCCAGTACTTC.

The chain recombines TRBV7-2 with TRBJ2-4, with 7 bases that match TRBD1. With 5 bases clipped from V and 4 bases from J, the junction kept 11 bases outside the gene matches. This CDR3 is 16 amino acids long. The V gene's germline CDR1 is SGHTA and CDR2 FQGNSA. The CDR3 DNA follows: TGTGCCAGCAGCCTACCGGGAAAACAGGGGAAAAACATTCAGTACTTC. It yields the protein CASSLPGKQGKNIQYF.

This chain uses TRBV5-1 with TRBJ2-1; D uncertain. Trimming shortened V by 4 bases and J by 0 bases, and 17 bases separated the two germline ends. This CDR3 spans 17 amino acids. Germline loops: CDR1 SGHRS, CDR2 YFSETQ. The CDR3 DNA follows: TGCGCCAGCAGCCACACGGACGGGTGGAGCTCCTACAATGAGCAGTTCTTC. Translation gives CASSHTDGWSSYNEQFF.

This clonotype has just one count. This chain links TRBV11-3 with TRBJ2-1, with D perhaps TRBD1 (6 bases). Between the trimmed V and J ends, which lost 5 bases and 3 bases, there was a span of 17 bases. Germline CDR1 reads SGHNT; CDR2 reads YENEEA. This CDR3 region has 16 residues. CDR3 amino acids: CASSPRTQGLYNEQFF. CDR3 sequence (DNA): TGTGCCAGCAGCCCCCGGACCCAGGGGCTCTACAATGAGCAGTTCTTC. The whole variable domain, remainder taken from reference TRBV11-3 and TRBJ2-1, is EAGVVQSPRYKIIEKKQPVAFWCNPISGHNTLYWYLQNLGQGPELLIRYENEEAVDDSQLPKDRFSAERLKGVDSTLKIQPAELGDSAVYLCASSPRTQGLYNEQFFGPGTRLTVL.

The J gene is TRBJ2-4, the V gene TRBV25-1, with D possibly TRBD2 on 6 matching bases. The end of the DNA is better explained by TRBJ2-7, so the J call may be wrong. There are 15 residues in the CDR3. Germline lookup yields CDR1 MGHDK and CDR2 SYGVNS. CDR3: CASSRSRDSPHEQYF. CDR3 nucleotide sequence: TGTGCCAGCAGCAGGTCCCGGGACTCGCCCCACGAGCAGTACTTC.

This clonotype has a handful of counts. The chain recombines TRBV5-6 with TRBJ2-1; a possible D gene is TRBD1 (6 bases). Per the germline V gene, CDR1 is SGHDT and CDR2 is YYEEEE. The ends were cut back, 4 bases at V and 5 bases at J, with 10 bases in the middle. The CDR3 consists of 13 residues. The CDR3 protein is CASSVQGHNEQFF. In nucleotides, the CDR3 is TGTGCCAGCAGCGTACAGGGTCACAATGAGCAGTTCTTC.

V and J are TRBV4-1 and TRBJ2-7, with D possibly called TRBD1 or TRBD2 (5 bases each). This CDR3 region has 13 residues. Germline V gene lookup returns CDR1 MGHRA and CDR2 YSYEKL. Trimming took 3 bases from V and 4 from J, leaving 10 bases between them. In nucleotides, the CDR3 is TGCGCCAGCAGCCAGGGGACGAAATACGAGCAGTACTTC. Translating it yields CASSQGTKYEQYF.

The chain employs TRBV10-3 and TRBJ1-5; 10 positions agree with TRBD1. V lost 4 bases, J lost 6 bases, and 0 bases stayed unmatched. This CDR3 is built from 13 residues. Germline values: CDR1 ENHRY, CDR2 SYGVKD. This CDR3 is CAISGTGGQPQHF. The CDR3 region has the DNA TGTGCCATCAGTGGGACAGGGGGTCAGCCCCAGCATTTT.

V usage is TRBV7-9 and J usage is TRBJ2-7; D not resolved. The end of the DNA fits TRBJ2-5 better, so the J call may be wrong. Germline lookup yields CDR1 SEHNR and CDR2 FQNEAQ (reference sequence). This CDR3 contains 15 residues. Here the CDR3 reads CASSLENRATETQYF. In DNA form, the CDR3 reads TGTGCCAGCAGCTTAGAGAACAGAGCAACGGAGACCCAGTACTTC.

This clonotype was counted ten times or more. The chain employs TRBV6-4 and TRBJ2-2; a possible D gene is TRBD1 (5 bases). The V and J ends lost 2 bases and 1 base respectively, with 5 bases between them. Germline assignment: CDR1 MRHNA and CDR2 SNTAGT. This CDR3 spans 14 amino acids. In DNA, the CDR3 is TGTGCCAGCAGTGACGGACAGAACACCGGGGAGCTGTTTTTT. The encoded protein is CASSDGQNTGELFF.

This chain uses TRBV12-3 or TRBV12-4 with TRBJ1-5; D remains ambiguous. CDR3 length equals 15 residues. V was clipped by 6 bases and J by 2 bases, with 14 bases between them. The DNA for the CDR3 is TGTGCCAGCAGGAACACGGATAGCGGCAATCAGCCCCAGCATTTT. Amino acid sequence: CASRNTDSGNQPQHF.

CDR3 loop: CASSSRGTGLYGYTF. The DNA for the CDR3 is TGTGCCAGCAGTTCGAGGGGAACAGGGCTCTATGGCTACACCTTC. The chain uses TRBV28 and TRBJ1-2, with a possible D match to TRBD1 (6 bases). This CDR3 contains 15 residues. CDR1 and CDR2 (germline): MDHEN, SYDVKM. Between the trimmed V and J ends, which lost 4 bases and 4 bases, there was a span of 16 bases.

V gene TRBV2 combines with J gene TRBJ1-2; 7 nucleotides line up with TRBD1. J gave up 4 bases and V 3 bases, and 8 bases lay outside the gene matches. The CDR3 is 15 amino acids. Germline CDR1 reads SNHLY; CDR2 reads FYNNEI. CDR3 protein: CASSEGQFRSYGYTF. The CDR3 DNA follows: TGTGCCAGCAGTGAGGGACAGTTTCGTTCCTATGGCTACACCTTC.

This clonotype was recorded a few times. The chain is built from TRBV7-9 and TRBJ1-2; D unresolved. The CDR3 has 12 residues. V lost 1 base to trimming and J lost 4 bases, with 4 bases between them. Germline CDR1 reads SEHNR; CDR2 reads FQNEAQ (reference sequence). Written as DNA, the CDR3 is TGTGCCAGCAGCTTAGAACTCTATGGCTACACCTTC. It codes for CASSLELYGYTF. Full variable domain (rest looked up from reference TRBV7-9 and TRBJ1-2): DTGVSQNPRHKITKRGQNVTFRCDPISEHNRLYWYRQTLGQGPEFLTYFQNEAQLEKSRLLSDRFSAERPKGSFSTLEIQRTEQGDSAMYLCASSLELYGYTFGSGTRLTVV.

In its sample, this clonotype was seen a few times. Here the CDR3 reads CASSVTGGSADTQYF. As DNA, the CDR3 is TGTGCCAGCAGTGTCACAGGGGGTTCTGCAGATACGCAGTATTTT. The rearrangement joins TRBV12-3 or TRBV12-4 to TRBJ2-3; 8 bases match TRBD1. The trim removed 5 bases at V and 4 bases at J, leaving 8 bases unmatched. The length of the CDR3 is 15 residues.

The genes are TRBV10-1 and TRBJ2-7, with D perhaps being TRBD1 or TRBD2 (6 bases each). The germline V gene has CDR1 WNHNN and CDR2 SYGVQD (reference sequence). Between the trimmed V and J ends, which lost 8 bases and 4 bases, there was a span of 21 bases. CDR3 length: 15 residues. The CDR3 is CASSNPGAAIYEQYF. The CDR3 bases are TGCGCCAGCTCTAATCCGGGGGCAGCTATTTACGAGCAGTACTTC.

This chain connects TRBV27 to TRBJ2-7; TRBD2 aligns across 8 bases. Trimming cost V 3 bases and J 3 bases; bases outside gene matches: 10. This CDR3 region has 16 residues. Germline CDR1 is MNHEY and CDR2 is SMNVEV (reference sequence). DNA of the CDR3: TGTGCCAGCAGTTTCGGACTAGCCCGCTCCGGCTACGAGCAGTACTTC. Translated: CASSFGLARSGYEQYF.

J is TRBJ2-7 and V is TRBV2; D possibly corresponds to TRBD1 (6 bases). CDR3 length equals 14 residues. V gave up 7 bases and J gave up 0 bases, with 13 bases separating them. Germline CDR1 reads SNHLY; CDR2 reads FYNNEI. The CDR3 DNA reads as TGTGCCAGCAACGCCGACAGGCACTCCTACGAGCAGTACTTC. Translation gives CASNADRHSYEQYF.

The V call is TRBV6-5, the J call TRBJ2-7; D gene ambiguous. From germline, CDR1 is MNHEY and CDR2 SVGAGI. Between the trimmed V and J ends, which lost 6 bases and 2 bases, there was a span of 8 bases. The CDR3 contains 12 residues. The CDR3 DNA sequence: TGTGCCAGCAGGACAACCCCCTACGAGCAGTACTTC. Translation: CASRTTPYEQYF.

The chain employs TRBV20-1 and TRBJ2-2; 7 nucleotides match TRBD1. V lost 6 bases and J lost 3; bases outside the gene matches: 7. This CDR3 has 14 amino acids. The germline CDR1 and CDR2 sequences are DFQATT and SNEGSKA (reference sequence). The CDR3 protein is CSALTGNYTGELFF. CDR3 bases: TGCAGTGCGCTGACAGGGAATTACACCGGGGAGCTGTTTTTT.

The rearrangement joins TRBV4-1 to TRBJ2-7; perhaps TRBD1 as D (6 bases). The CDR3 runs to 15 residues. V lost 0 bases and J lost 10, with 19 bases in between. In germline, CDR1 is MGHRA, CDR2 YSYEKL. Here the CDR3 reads CASSQDHKLGAFQYF. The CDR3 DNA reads TGCGCCAGCAGCCAAGATCATAAATTGGGGGCCTTCCAGTACTTC.

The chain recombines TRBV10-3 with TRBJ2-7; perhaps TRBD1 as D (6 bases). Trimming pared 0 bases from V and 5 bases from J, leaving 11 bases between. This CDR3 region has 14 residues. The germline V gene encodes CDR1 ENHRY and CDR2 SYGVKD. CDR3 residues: CAISESGQTNEQYF. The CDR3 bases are TGTGCCATCAGTGAGTCTGGACAGACGAACGAGCAGTACTTC.

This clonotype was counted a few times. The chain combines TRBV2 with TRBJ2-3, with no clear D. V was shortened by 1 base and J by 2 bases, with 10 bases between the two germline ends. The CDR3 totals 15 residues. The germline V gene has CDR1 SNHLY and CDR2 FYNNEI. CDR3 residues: CASSEVGRFTDTQYF. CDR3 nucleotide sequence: TGTGCCAGCAGTGAAGTCGGAAGATTCACAGATACGCAGTATTTT.

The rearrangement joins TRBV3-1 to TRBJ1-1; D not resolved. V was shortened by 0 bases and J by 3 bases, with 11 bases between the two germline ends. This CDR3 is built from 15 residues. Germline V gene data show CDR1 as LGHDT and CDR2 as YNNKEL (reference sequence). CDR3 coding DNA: TGTGCCAGCAGCCAAGACGGGTTGTCGGACACTGAAGCTTTCTTT. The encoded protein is CASSQDGLSDTEAFF.

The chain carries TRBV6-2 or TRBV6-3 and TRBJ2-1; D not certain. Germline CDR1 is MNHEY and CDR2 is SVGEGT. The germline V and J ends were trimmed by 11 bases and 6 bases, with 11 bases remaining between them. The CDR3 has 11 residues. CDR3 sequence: CAGSTGNEQFF. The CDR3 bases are TGTGCCGGCTCGACTGGCAATGAGCAGTTCTTC.